This is a list of T cell receptor beta chains from one sample in a study of cytomegalovirus exposure and HLA in healthy donors. Method: immunoSEQ multiplex PCR; TCRdb's copy keeps in-frame clones and lacks some. The repertoire holds some 130,000 clones, with roughly 78% as singletons. Sequenced input: PBMCs. Receptor source: a man aged 30 to 39 in good health. CDR3s include the opening cysteine and the closing phenylalanine or tryptophan. The D gene is left open where the match is weak. Expanded clones get a size class; other rows say once, few or many, or leave the size out.

d_call clone_size j_call v_call cdr3_nt cdr3_aa
. . TRBJ1-2 TRBV28 TGTGCCAGCAGAATCGAGGGGACTTATGGCTACACCTTC CASRIEGTYGYTF
. few TRBJ2-6 TRBV25-1 TGTGCCAGCACACCTCAGGGCTATGGGGCCAACGTCCTGACTTTC CASTPQGYGANVLTF
. . TRBJ1-5 TRBV9 TGTGCCAGCAGCGTAGGTACAGGCGGCCAGCCCCAGCATTTT CASSVGTGGQPQHF
TRBD1 . TRBJ1-1 TRBV14 TGTGCCAGCAGCCTCCAGGGGGCTGGGACTGAAGCTTTCTTT CASSLQGAGTEAFF
TRBD2 . TRBJ2-7 TRBV5-4 TGTGCCAGCAGCTGGAGGACTAGCGGGAGTCCCTACGAGCAGTACTTC CASSWRTSGSPYEQYF
TRBD2 . TRBJ2-7 TRBV19 TGTGCCAGTAGTACTAGCGGGATCGCCTACGAGCAGTACTTC CASSTSGIAYEQYF
TRBD1 once TRBJ2-3 TRBV19 TGTGCCAGTAGTATGCGACAGGGGAGCACAGATACGCAGTATTTT CASSMRQGSTDTQYF
. few TRBJ2-5 TRBV15 TGTGCCACCAGCAGAGACAGGGTGCTGAGTGGAGAGACCCAGTACTTC CATSRDRVLSGETQYF
. . TRBJ1-1 TRBV28 TGTGCCAGCAGTTTAGGGTCGGCAGGGGCAATTGGAGCTTTCTTT CASSLGSAGAIGAFF
. . TRBJ1-5 TRBV9 TGTGCCAGCAGCGCCTGGGGGCACGAGCCCCAGCATTTT CASSAWGHEPQHF
. . TRBJ2-3 TRBV7-8 TGTGCCAGCAGCCCCAGCGGTCTTAGCACAGATACGCAGTATTTT CASSPSGLSTDTQYF
. once TRBJ2-3 TRBV29-1 TGCAGCGTTCAACGTCGGGATACGCAGTATTTT CSVQRRDTQYF
. . TRBJ2-7 TRBV9 TGTGCCAGCAGCGTAGAGGGAGCAGGCATCAAGCAGTACTTC CASSVEGAGIKQYF
. . TRBJ2-7 TRBV5-6 TGTGCCAGCTCCCTAAGGGGGGAGCAGTACTTC CASSLRGEQYF
. . TRBJ2-2 TRBV30 TGTGCCTGGACTGGGAGGACACTGAACACCGGGGAGCTGTTTTTT CAWTGRTLNTGELFF
TRBD1 . TRBJ1-2 TRBV19 TGTGCCAGTAAAAGGGGGCCGTTCTATGGCTACACCTTC CASKRGPFYGYTF
TRBD2 . TRBJ2-1 TRBV7-3 TGTGCCAGCAGCACTAGCGGGAGCTCCTACAATGAGCAGTTCTTC CASSTSGSSYNEQFF
TRBD1 . TRBJ2-6 TRBV13 TGTGCCAGCAGCTTAGGGGGGACAGGGGAAGCAGGGGCCAACGTCCTGACTTTC CASSLGGTGEAGANVLTF
. . TRBJ2-1 TRBV7-3 TGTGCCAGCAGCGCCGTCGGGGGCTCCTACAATGAGCAGTTCTTC CASSAVGGSYNEQFF